A single sample gave rise to the 26 T cell receptor beta chains below, sequenced in a study of T cell repertoires in aging, cancer and after chemotherapy. Rearranged V-D-J TRB sequences were amplified with a mixed TRB-A/B primer pool. TCRdb called the multiplex PCR reads again in MiXCR, with one record for every CDR3 protein. The table records about 10,000 distinct CDR3 sequences, 38% of them present only once. The template was genomic DNA from peripheral blood, not RNA. The sequencing input was blood. The receptors derive from a human donor in good health.

This clonotype was seen a few times. V is TRBV30 and J is TRBJ2-2; D call uncertain. The CDR3 sequence is 15 residues long. Germline-derived CDR1 and CDR2 are GTSNPN and SVGIG (reference sequence). The germline V and J ends were trimmed by 4 bases and 8 bases, with 20 bases remaining between them. In nucleotides, the CDR3 is TGTGCCTGGACCAGAGCGCCGGGTACTATGGGGGAGCTGTTTTTT. It is translated as CAWTRAPGTMGELFF. Based on the CDR3 plus reference TRBV30 and TRBJ2-2, the full variable domain is SQTIHQWPATLVQPVGSPLSLECTVEGTSNPNLYWYRQAAGRGLQLLFYSVGIGQISSEVPQNLSASRPQDRQFILSSKKLLLSDSGFYLCAWTRAPGTMGELFFGEGSRLTVL.

This clonotype was counted only a few times. The J gene is TRBJ2-1, the V gene TRBV6-4; 14 nucleotides match TRBD2. Germline V CDR1 and CDR2: MRHNA, SNTAGT. CDR3 length: 16 residues. J lost 6 bases, V lost 0 bases, and 1 base had no gene match. Written as DNA, the CDR3 is TGTGCCAGCAGTGACTCGGGGACTAGCGGGAGCAATGAGCAGTTCTTC. Translated: CASSDSGTSGSNEQFF.

This chain links TRBV27 with TRBJ2-7, with a possible D match to TRBD1 (6 bases). Trimming cost V 2 bases and J 6 bases, with 14 bases left between them. The length of the CDR3 is 14 residues. CDR1 and CDR2 from the germline V gene are MNHEY and SMNVEV (reference sequence). CDR3 in DNA: TGTGCCAGCAGTTTAGGGGGCCCAGGATTCGAGCAGTACTTC. Residues: CASSLGGPGFEQYF.

This sequence joins TRBV6-4 and TRBJ2-5; 12 positions agree with TRBD1. The junction had 2 bases not matched to a gene; V was cut back by 0 bases and J by 0 bases. The CDR3 covers 17 residues. From germline, CDR1 is MRHNA and CDR2 SNTAGT. The CDR3 nucleotides read TGTGCCAGCAGTGACTCGAGGGACAGGGGGCACCAAGAGACCCAGTACTTC. This codes for CASSDSRDRGHQETQYF.

This clonotype was observed once. The rearrangement joins TRBV14 to TRBJ1-1; D may be TRBD1 (6 bases). The CDR3 has 13 amino acids. CDR1 SGHDN and CDR2 FVKESK come from the germline V gene. Trimming pared 5 bases from V and 5 bases from J, leaving 12 bases between. Here the CDR3 DNA reads TGTGCCAGCAGCGGACAGTTTCAAACTGAAGCTTTCTTT. Translating it yields CASSGQFQTEAFF.

The V call is TRBV18, the J call TRBJ1-1, with D perhaps TRBD1 (6 bases). The CDR3 is 15 residues long. Germline assignment: CDR1 KGHSH and CDR2 LQKENI. Between the trimmed V and J ends, which lost 4 bases and 6 bases, there was a span of 18 bases. The DNA of the CDR3 is TGTGCCAGCTCACAAAAAGAGACAGGAATCGCTGAAGCTTTCTTT. It is translated as CASSQKETGIAEAFF.

This clonotype was detected only a few times. This chain connects TRBV6-6 to TRBJ2-1; no clear D gene. The ends were cut back, 10 bases at V and 4 bases at J, with 11 bases in the middle. The CDR3 is made up of 12 amino acids. Per germline, CDR1 MNHNY and CDR2 SVGAGI (reference sequence). The chain's CDR3 is CATMVPYNEQFF. CDR3 nucleotides: TGTGCCACCATGGTTCCTTACAATGAGCAGTTCTTC.

In this sample, this clonotype turned up once. The genes are TRBV27 and TRBJ2-1; 15 bases line up with TRBD2. The assigned J gene may be wrong: the sequence end matches TRBJ2-7 better. From germline, CDR1 is MNHEY and CDR2 SMNVEV (reference sequence). The CDR3 extends over 18 amino acids. CDR3 loop: CASSLGLAGGPPLNEQYF. The CDR3 DNA reads as TGTGCCAGCAGTTTAGGACTAGCGGGAGGGCCTCCTCTCAATGAGCAGTACTTC.

The CDR3 nucleotides read TGTGCCAGCAGCTTGGAAGGGTACGAGCAGTACTTC. It encodes CASSLEGYEQYF. This sequence joins TRBV5-4 and TRBJ2-7; D not resolved. V lost 0 bases to trimming and J lost 4 bases, with 5 bases between them. Germline assignment: CDR1 SGHNT and CDR2 YYREEE (reference sequence). CDR3 length: 12 residues.

This clonotype has a handful of counts. CDR3 bases: TGTGCCTGGAGTGTCCTAAGGGGCTACACCTTC. Its translation: CAWSVLRGYTF. The chain has TRBV30 and TRBJ1-2, with D unclear. Germline-derived CDR1 and CDR2 are GTSNPN and SVGIG (reference sequence). V lost 0 bases to trimming and J lost 8 bases, with 7 bases between them. CDR3 length: 11 residues. The variable domain in full, with the rest retrieved from reference TRBV30 and TRBJ1-2, is SQTIHQWPATLVQPVGSPLSLECTVEGTSNPNLYWYRQAAGRGLQLLFYSVGIGQISSEVPQNLSASRPQDRQFILSSKKLLLSDSGFYLCAWSVLRGYTFGSGTRLTVV.

V gene TRBV6-5 combines with J gene TRBJ2-7, with TRBD2 as a possible D gene (6 bases). This CDR3 is built from 13 residues. V gave up 2 bases and J gave up 2 bases, with 7 bases separating them. The germline gives CDR1 MNHEY, CDR2 SVGAGI. DNA for the CDR3: TGTGCCAGCAGTTACACGGGAGCCTACGAGCAGTACTTC. Encoded protein: CASSYTGAYEQYF.

CDR3 DNA sequence: TGTGCCAGCAGTGAACTGAGGGGGCGATGGGAGACCCAGTACTTC. This codes for CASSELRGRWETQYF. This sequence joins TRBV6-1 and TRBJ2-5; 7 bases agree with TRBD1. V was clipped by 2 bases and J by 5 bases; unmatched bases: 8. CDR3 length equals 15 residues. Germline V CDR1 and CDR2: MNHNS, SASEGT.

This chain connects TRBV6-5 to TRBJ1-5; perhaps TRBD1 as D (5 bases). This CDR3 region has 17 residues. The germline V gene has CDR1 MNHEY and CDR2 SVGAGI. V lost 0 bases, J lost 0 bases, and 12 bases lay in between. CDR3 DNA: TGTGCCAGCAGTTACTCAGAGAGGGGTCTTAGCAATCAGCCCCAGCATTTT. Translated, it gives CASSYSERGLSNQPQHF.

This clonotype is medium-sized by share. The chain couples TRBV27 to TRBJ2-2; no clear D. This CDR3 region has 16 residues. V lost 5 bases to trimming and J lost 6 bases, with 19 bases between them. CDR1 MNHEY and CDR2 SMNVEV come from the germline V gene (reference sequence). CDR3 region: CASSPRTSGAPGELFF. CDR3 sequence (DNA): TGTGCCAGCAGTCCTCGCACCTCCGGAGCACCCGGGGAGCTGTTTTTT.

This chain uses TRBV7-6 with TRBJ2-1; 14 bases map to TRBD2. J was trimmed by 7 bases and V by 0 bases; bases with no gene match: 8. The germline V gene encodes CDR1 SGHVS and CDR2 FNYEAQ. CDR3 length equals 18 residues. The CDR3 here is CASSLAIGTSGSTNEQFF. The DNA of the CDR3 is TGTGCCAGCAGCTTAGCTATAGGGACTAGCGGGAGCACTAATGAGCAGTTCTTC.

This clonotype was seen only a few times. The rearrangement uses TRBV24-1 and TRBJ2-2, with 10 bases identical to TRBD1. This CDR3 is built from 18 residues. The germline gives CDR1 KGHDR, CDR2 SFDVKD. V gave up 4 bases and J gave up 6 bases; unmatched junction bases: 13. The DNA for the CDR3 is TGTGCCACCAGTGACGCTGTACTCGGACAGGGGGTTGCCGGGGAGCTGTTTTTT. Translating gives CATSDAVLGQGVAGELFF.

This chain connects TRBV18 to TRBJ1-2, with 7 nucleotides matching TRBD1. Germline values: CDR1 KGHSH, CDR2 LQKENI. The CDR3 has 12 amino acids. The V segment lost 3 bases and the J segment 7 bases; nucleotides outside the gene matches: 2. This chain's CDR3 is CASSPTGLGYTF. The CDR3 DNA reads as TGTGCCAGCTCACCGACAGGGCTTGGCTACACCTTC.

CDR3 sequence reads: CASGSPLAGEETQYF. DNA for the CDR3: TGCGCCAGCGGGAGCCCCTTAGCGGGAGAAGAGACCCAGTACTTC. J is TRBJ2-5 and V is TRBV5-1, with 9 nucleotides matching TRBD2. Trimming took 7 bases from V and 3 from J; bases not matched to a gene: 10. Germline values: CDR1 SGHRS, CDR2 YFSETQ. CDR3 length: 15 residues.

The chain uses TRBV13 and TRBJ2-1; 9 nucleotides align to TRBD1. V shed 5 bases and J 4 bases; nucleotides not matched to a gene: 12. Germline V gene sequence: CDR1 PRHDT, CDR2 FYEKMQ (reference sequence). This CDR3 contains 17 residues. The DNA for the CDR3 is TGTGCCAGCAGCCCGAACCCGGGACAGGGAAGGTACAATGAGCAGTTCTTC. It codes for CASSPNPGQGRYNEQFF. Variable domain in full (rest from reference TRBV13 and TRBJ2-1): AAGVIQSPRHLIKEKRETATLKCYPIPRHDTVYWYQQGPGQDPQFLISFYEKMQSDKGSIPDRFSAQQFSDYHSELNMSSLELGDSALYFCASSPNPGQGRYNEQFFGPGTRLTVL.

The gene calls are TRBV7-3 and TRBJ2-7; TRBD1 matches at 10 bases. After removal of 6 bases from V and 0 bases from J, the junction contained 14 bases not matched to a gene. The CDR3 totals 18 residues. The V gene's germline CDR1 is SGHTA and CDR2 FQGTGA. The CDR3 here is CASRWDRGIAYFSYEQYF. CDR3 DNA: TGTGCCAGCAGATGGGACAGGGGAATAGCCTATTTCTCCTACGAGCAGTACTTC.

The chain links TRBV6-1 to TRBJ1-1; no firm D call. The germline gives CDR1 MNHNS, CDR2 SASEGT. V was cut by 3 bases and J by 1 base, with 6 bases left in between. The CDR3 totals 13 residues. The chain's CDR3 is CASSDLRNTEAFF. The CDR3 DNA reads TGTGCCAGCAGTGACTTGAGGAACACTGAAGCTTTCTTT.

As for this clonotype: One end of the junction does not line up with germline, which may come from a read error. V gene TRBV27 combines with J gene TRBJ2-5; 7 bases fit TRBD1. Germline V gene lookup returns CDR1 MNHEY and CDR2 SMNVEV (reference sequence). This CDR3 has 16 amino acids. The DNA of the CDR3 is TGTGCCACCAGTGATTTGTCGGCAGGGGGACAAGAGACCCAGTACTTC. Translated, it gives CATSDLSAGGQETQYF.

The chain carries TRBV30 and TRBJ2-1; 8 bases line up with TRBD1. CDR1 and CDR2 (germline): GTSNPN, SVGIG (reference sequence). The junction had 13 bases not matched to a gene; V was cut back by 8 bases and J by 4 bases. The CDR3 runs to 15 residues. The CDR3 region is CASSPPGQVYNEQFF. CDR3 in DNA: TGTGCCAGTAGTCCACCGGGACAGGTATACAATGAGCAGTTCTTC.

The chain combines TRBV6-5 with TRBJ2-1, with 8 positions matching TRBD2. This CDR3 has 13 amino acids. Trimming took 10 bases from V and 7 from J; bases not matched to a gene: 9. Germline loops: CDR1 MNHEY, CDR2 SVGAGI. The CDR3 loop is CATGRERENEQFF. In DNA, the CDR3 is TGTGCCACCGGGAGGGAAAGGGAGAATGAGCAGTTCTTC.

This chain connects TRBV7-9 to TRBJ2-2; 8 bases line up with TRBD2. CDR1 and CDR2 (germline): SEHNR, FQNEAQ (reference sequence). The V segment lost 10 bases and the J segment 6 bases; nucleotides outside the gene matches: 4. The CDR3 consists of 12 residues. The CDR3 nucleotides are TGTGCCACCACGGGGGGGCCCGGGGAGCTGTTTTTT. Translation gives CATTGGPGELFF.

J is TRBJ2-1 and V is TRBV5-6; 8 bases line up with TRBD2. The CDR3 is 17 amino acids. The V segment lost 4 bases and the J segment 0 bases; nucleotides outside the gene matches: 9. The germline CDR1 and CDR2 sequences are SGHDT and YYEEEE. CDR3: CASSLYSGKYSYNEQFF. CDR3 nucleotides: TGTGCCAGCAGCCTATATAGCGGGAAGTACTCCTACAATGAGCAGTTCTTC.